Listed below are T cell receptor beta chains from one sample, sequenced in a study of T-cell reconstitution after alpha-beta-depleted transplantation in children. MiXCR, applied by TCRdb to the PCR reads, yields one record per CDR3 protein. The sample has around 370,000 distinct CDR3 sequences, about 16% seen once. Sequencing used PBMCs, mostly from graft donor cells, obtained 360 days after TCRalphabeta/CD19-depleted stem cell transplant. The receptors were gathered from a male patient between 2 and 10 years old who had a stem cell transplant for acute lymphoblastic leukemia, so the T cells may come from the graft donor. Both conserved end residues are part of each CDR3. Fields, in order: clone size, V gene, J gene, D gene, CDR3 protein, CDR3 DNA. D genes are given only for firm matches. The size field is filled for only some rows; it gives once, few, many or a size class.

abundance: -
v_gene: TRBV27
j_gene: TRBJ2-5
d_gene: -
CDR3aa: CASSLSTTQETQYF
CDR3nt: TGTGCCAGCAGTTTATCGACTACCCAAGAGACCCAGTACTTC

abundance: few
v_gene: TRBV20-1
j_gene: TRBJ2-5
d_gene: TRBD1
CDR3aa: CSASGTGGETQYF
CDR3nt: TGCAGTGCTTCCGGGACAGGGGGAGAGACCCAGTACTTC

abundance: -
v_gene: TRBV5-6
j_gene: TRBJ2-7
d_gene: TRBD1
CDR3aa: CASSLGDRYTYEQYF
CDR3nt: TGTGCCAGCAGCTTGGGGGACAGGTACACCTACGAGCAGTACTTC

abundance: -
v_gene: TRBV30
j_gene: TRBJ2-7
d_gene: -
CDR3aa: CAWNQGGPYEQYF
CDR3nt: TGTGCCTGGAATCAGGGGGGCCCCTACGAGCAGTACTTC

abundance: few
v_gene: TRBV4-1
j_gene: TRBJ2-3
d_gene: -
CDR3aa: CASSQVSGTTLNGADTQYF
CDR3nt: TGCGCCAGCAGCCAAGTGTCCGGGACAACCTTAAATGGGGCAGATACGCAGTATTTT

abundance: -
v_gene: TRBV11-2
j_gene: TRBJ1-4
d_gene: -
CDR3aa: CASSDHLHEGLFF
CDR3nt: TGTGCCAGCTCGGACCATCTCCACGAAGGACTGTTTTTT

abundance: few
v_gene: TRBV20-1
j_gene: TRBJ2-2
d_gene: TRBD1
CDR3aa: CSARKHAGTVRGAPTGELFF
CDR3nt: TGCAGTGCTAGAAAACACGCCGGGACAGTTAGAGGGGCGCCCACCGGGGAGCTGTTTTTT

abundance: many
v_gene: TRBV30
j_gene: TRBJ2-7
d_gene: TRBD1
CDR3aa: CAWSRDRAYEQYF
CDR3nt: TGTGCCTGGAGCCGGGACAGGGCCTACGAGCAGTACTTC

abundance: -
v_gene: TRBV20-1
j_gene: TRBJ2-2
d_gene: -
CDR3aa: CSALGGSGELFF
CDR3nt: TGCAGTGCCCTGGGAGGATCCGGGGAGCTGTTTTTT

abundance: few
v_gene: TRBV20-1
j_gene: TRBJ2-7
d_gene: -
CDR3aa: CSARSAPPSYEQYF
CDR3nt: TGCAGTGCTAGGTCCGCTCCCCCTTCCTACGAGCAGTACTTC

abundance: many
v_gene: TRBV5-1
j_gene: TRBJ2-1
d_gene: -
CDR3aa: CASRGGSLWDEQFF
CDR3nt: TGCGCCAGCAGGGGGGGCTCCCTGTGGGATGAGCAGTTCTTC

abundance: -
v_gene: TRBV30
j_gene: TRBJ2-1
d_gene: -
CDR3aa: CAWSVANEQFF
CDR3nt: TGTGCCTGGAGTGTGGCCAATGAGCAGTTCTTC

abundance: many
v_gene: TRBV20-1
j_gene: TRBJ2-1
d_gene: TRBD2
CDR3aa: CSARDLPSGSRYNEQFF
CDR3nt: TGCAGTGCTAGAGATCTACCGAGCGGGAGCAGGTACAATGAGCAGTTCTTC

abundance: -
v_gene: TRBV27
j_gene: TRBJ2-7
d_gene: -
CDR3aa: CASSLGGRRYEQYF
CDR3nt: TGTGCCAGCAGTTTGGGGGGGCGCCGTTACGAGCAGTACTTC

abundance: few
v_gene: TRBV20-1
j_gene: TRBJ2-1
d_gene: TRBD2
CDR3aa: CSARGGTDNEQFF
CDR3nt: TGCAGTGCTAGGGGGGGGACCGACAATGAGCAGTTCTTC

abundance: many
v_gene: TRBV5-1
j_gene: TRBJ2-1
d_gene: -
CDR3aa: CASSLESMWEVYLNEQFF
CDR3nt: TGCGCCAGCAGCTTGGAAAGTATGTGGGAGGTCTACCTCAATGAGCAGTTCTTC

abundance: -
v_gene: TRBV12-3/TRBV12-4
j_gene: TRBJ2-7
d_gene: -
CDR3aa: CAKRWKSSYEQYF
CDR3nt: TGTGCCAAAAGGTGGAAGAGCTCCTACGAGCAGTACTTC

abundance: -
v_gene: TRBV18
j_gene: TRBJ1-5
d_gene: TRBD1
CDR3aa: CASSTNRGNQPQHF
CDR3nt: TGTGCCAGCTCTACGAACAGGGGAAATCAGCCCCAGCATTTT

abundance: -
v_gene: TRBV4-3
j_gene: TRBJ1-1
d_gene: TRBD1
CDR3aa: CASSQTGGAVNTEAFF
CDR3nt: TGCGCCAGCAGCCAGACAGGGGGGGCGGTGAACACTGAAGCTTTCTTT

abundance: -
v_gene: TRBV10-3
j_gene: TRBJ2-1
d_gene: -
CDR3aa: CAISPHRNEQFF
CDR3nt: TGTGCCATCAGCCCCCACAGGAATGAGCAGTTCTTC

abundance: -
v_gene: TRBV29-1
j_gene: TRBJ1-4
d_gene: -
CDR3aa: CSVSRGGASNEKLFF
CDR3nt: TGCAGCGTAAGCCGGGGAGGGGCCTCTAATGAAAAACTGTTTTTT

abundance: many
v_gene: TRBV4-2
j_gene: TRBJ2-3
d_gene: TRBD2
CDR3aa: CASSQDGLAGVTQYF
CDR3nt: TGTGCCAGCAGCCAAGACGGGCTAGCGGGAGTTACGCAGTATTTT

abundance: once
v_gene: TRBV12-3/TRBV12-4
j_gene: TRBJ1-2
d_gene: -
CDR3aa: CASSREEAYGYTF
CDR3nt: TGTGCCAGCAGCCGCGAGGAAGCCTATGGCTACACCTTC

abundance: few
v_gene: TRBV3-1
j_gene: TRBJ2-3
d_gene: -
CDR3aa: CASSQASGTDTQYF
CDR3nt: TGTGCCAGCAGCCAAGCCAGCGGCACAGATACGCAGTATTTT